Below, one T cell receptor (beta chain) is given with its context. Its antigen remains unidentified. Looked up from germline, CDR1 is WSHSY and CDR2 is SAAADI. V was clipped by 2 bases and J by 6 bases, with 8 bases between them. This CDR3 contains 13 residues. These data come from a study of vaccination and CD4 T cells after COVID-19. Cultured CD4+ T cells had their DNA profiled by the Oncomine TCR Beta short-read assay. A single record per CDR3 protein comes from TCRdb applying MiXCR to the PCR reads. The repertoire consists of 13,000 or so distinct CDR3 sequences, with around 50% occurring once and the leading ten covering approximately 19%. Treatment: approximately nine-day PBMC culture with coronavirus spike peptide pools or control peptides (ViraFEST assay). Antigen-specific T cell expansion with peptide pools preceded TCR sequencing in the ViraFEST approach.

Sequencing was done on a sample of CD4+ T cells from blood, cultured in vitro. The receptor comes from a human donor who had recovered from COVID-19. V gene TRBV10-2 combines with J gene TRBJ2-1; D is unresolved. The CDR3: CASSEQLANEQFF. CDR3 bases: TGCGCCAGCAGTGAGCAATTAGCCAATGAGCAGTTCTTC.